A single T cell receptor (beta chain) is shown here with its context. What it binds is not known. The stimulus was an HIV-1 Gag 15-mer peptide pool, approximately 0.93 ug/peptide/mL. CD4+ T cells upregulating both CD40 ligand and CD69 were sorted as responding cells. Before stimulation, PBMCs underwent CD8+ T cell depletion. The CDR3 consists of 15 residues. Looked up from germline, CDR1 is MGHRA and CDR2 is YSYEKL. Trimming stripped 0 bases from V and 3 bases from J, with 9 bases between. The immunoSEQ assay was version 4, run in survey mode. Profiling relied on immunoSEQ multiplex PCR, and the TCRdb table lists in-frame clones only, not all of them. The sample records roughly 9,100 clones, approximately 82% being singletons. These data belong to a study of persistence of HIV-infected CD4 T cells. General study points: CMV- and Gag-responding cells had lower TCRbeta richness than CD3/CD28-responding cells. Within sorted populations, more oligoclonal TCRs accompanied more oligoclonal proviruses. Bulk TCR data could not be restricted to HIV-1-infected CMV-responding cells.

Material: CD4+ T cells sorted from PBMCs after approximately 19-hour stimulation, obtained from a patient who received antiretroviral therapy. The chain recombines TRBV4-1 with TRBJ1-5; D not resolved. The receptor was isolated from an adult woman with HIV who was CMV-seropositive. In DNA form, the CDR3 reads TGCGCCAGCAGCCAAGAGGAGAGGAACAATCAGCCCCAGCATTTT. Its translation is CASSQEERNNQPQHF.